Shown below are 8 T cell receptor beta chains from a single sample sequenced in a study of naive and memory T cell subsets. The beta constant-region primer was an equimolar mix of two oligonucleotides covering TRBC1 and TRBC2. TCRdb ran MiXCR on the UMI-ligation and nested PCR reads and lists one entry per CDR3 protein. The table has about 85,000 distinct CDR3 sequences, around 13% seen once; the top ten hold roughly 0.9%. Sequencing used central memory CD4+ T cells from blood. These receptors all come from a human donor in good health.

The rearrangement joins TRBV7-2 to TRBJ2-2; 7 bases align to TRBD1. CDR3 size: 15 residues. Germline V gene lookup returns CDR1 SGHTA and CDR2 FQGNSA. V lost 4 bases, J lost 5 bases, and 7 bases stayed unmatched. The CDR3 nucleotides are TGTGCCAGCAGCTCGGGACAGCAACTGACCGGGGAGCTGTTTTTT. Its translation: CASSSGQQLTGELFF.

In its sample, this clonotype was seen a few times. This rearrangement joins TRBV2 to TRBJ2-1; D is unclear. Germline assignment: CDR1 SNHLY and CDR2 FYNNEI. V was pared by 6 bases and J by 1 base, with 13 bases between. This CDR3 has 15 amino acids. The CDR3 sequence is CASRSQRASYNEQFF. CDR3 DNA sequence: TGTGCCAGCAGATCACAAAGGGCGTCCTACAATGAGCAGTTCTTC.

The chain recombines TRBV12-3 or TRBV12-4 with TRBJ2-4; 10 positions match TRBD2. This CDR3 is built from 17 residues. V was clipped by 4 bases and J by 1 base; unmatched bases: 7. In nucleotides, the CDR3 is TGTGCCAGCAGTTCAGCGGGAGGGCGGGGGGCCAAAAACATTCAGTACTTC. Translation gives CASSSAGGRGAKNIQYF.

Ten or more counts support this clonotype. The chain joins TRBV14 to TRBJ1-3, with D possibly TRBD1 on 5 matching bases. Trimming took 4 bases from V and 4 from J, leaving 11 bases between them. Germline loops: CDR1 SGHDN, CDR2 FVKESK. CDR3 length: 14 amino acids. CDR3: CASSRTGAGNTIYF. The CDR3, as DNA: TGTGCCAGCAGCCGGACTGGGGCCGGAAACACCATATATTTT.

This clonotype was recorded at least ten times. This chain joins TRBV12-3 or TRBV12-4 and TRBJ2-1; TRBD1 or TRBD2 may be the D gene (5 bases each). CDR3 length: 15 amino acids. Trimming cost V 2 bases and J 3 bases, with 11 bases left between them. CDR3 loop: CASSLRGVGYNEQFF. CDR3 DNA sequence: TGTGCCAGCAGTTTAAGAGGGGTGGGCTACAATGAGCAGTTCTTC.

In its sample, this clonotype was seen many times. The chain employs TRBV20-1 and TRBJ1-1; D is perhaps TRBD1 (5 bases). CDR3 length equals 13 residues. From germline, CDR1 is DFQATT and CDR2 SNEGSKA (reference sequence). Trimming took 6 bases from V and 0 from J, leaving 11 bases between them. CDR3 coding DNA: TGCAGTGCCGGCGAACAGGTGAACACTGAAGCTTTCTTT. This sequence encodes CSAGEQVNTEAFF.

This clonotype was seen more than once but under ten times. V gene TRBV6-2 or TRBV6-3 combines with J gene TRBJ2-7; D remains unclear. Deletions cut 8 bases from V and 4 bases from J, with 12 bases between. The CDR3 is 12 amino acids. CDR1 and CDR2 (germline): MNHEY, SVGEGT. The CDR3 region has the DNA TGTGCCAGCGGGCTCGCGGAATACGAGCAGTACTTC. Translation gives CASGLAEYEQYF.

Many counts were recorded for this clonotype. The J gene is TRBJ1-5, the V gene TRBV9; no firm D call. The V end lost 0 bases, the J end lost 3 bases, and 10 bases lay between the germline ends. The CDR3 extends over 15 amino acids. Germline V gene sequence: CDR1 SGDLS, CDR2 YYNGEE. CDR3 loop: CASSVAATTNQPQHF. CDR3 nucleotide sequence: TGTGCCAGCAGCGTAGCCGCGACAACCAATCAGCCCCAGCATTTT.